These T cell receptor beta chains were read from a single sample in a study of T-cell reconstitution after alpha-beta-depleted transplantation in children. TCRdb reprocessed the PCR reads with MiXCR, giving one entry per CDR3 protein. Counted here are roughly 300,000 distinct CDR3 sequences, around 10% occurring once; the ten biggest clones make up around 22%. The source was peripheral blood, collected 180 days after TCRalphabeta/CD19-depleted stem cell transplant. The source is a male patient aged 2 to 10 who had a stem cell transplant for chronic granulomatous disease, so the T cells may come from the graft donor. Both conserved end residues are part of each CDR3. The order of the fields is V gene, D gene, clone size, J gene, CDR3 protein, CDR3 DNA. A D gene is named only where the DNA matches it firmly. Clone size, where shown, is once, few, many, or a class for clones that have expanded.

TRBV18	.	few	TRBJ2-5	CASSPPGAGETQYF	TGTGCCAGCTCACCACCAGGGGCCGGGGAGACCCAGTACTTC
TRBV7-9	TRBD2	many	TRBJ2-1	CASSLSGGRADEQFF	TGTGCCAGCAGCTTATCAGGCGGGAGGGCCGATGAGCAGTTCTTC
TRBV9	.	many	TRBJ2-7	CASSPNSRGYEQYF	TGTGCCAGCAGCCCAAACTCTAGAGGCTACGAGCAGTACTTC
TRBV2	.	few	TRBJ2-1	CASKGGGKGNEQFF	TGTGCCAGCAAGGGCGGAGGGAAGGGGAATGAGCAGTTCTTC
TRBV7-3	TRBD2	many	TRBJ2-3	CASSSDALAGGGTDTQYF	TGTGCCAGCAGCTCTGACGCACTAGCGGGAGGAGGGACAGATACGCAGTATTTT
TRBV5-1	TRBD1	many	TRBJ2-1	CASSLLGQGVDEQFF	TGCGCCAGCAGCTTGCTTGGACAGGGCGTCGATGAGCAGTTCTTC
TRBV6-5	TRBD2	many	TRBJ2-1	CASSYGLADYNEQFF	TGTGCCAGCAGTTACGGGCTAGCGGATTACAATGAGCAGTTCTTC
TRBV28	TRBD2	many	TRBJ2-1	CATRGSGSNEQFF	TGTGCCACCCGGGGTAGCGGGAGCAATGAGCAGTTCTTC
TRBV12-3/TRBV12-4	TRBD2	many	TRBJ2-7	CASSPLGGTPPFGEQYF	TGTGCCAGCAGTCCCTTGGGGGGGACTCCCCCATTCGGGGAGCAGTACTTC
TRBV5-1	.	many	TRBJ2-6	CASSSGQHSGANVLTF	TGCGCCAGCAGCTCTGGGCAACACTCTGGGGCCAACGTCCTGACTTTC
TRBV5-1	.	many	TRBJ2-5	CASSLVRGQETQYF	TGCGCCAGCAGCTTGGTTCGGGGCCAAGAGACCCAGTACTTC
TRBV20-1	.	many	TRBJ2-5	CSASPGALQETQYF	TGCAGTGCTAGTCCGGGGGCGCTTCAAGAGACCCAGTACTTC
TRBV7-6	TRBD2	many	TRBJ2-7	CASSLLGGLAGQRREQYF	TGTGCCAGCAGCTTGCTGGGGGGACTAGCGGGGCAACGGAGGGAGCAGTACTTC
TRBV7-2	.	many	TRBJ2-3	CASSPRVSNTQYF	TGTGCCAGCAGCCCAAGGGTCAGTAATACGCAGTATTTT
TRBV7-2	TRBD2	few	TRBJ2-2	CASSRISLAGDPGELFF	TGTGCCAGCAGTCGTATCTCACTAGCGGGAGATCCCGGGGAGCTGTTTTTT
TRBV5-1	.	many	TRBJ2-2	CASSLRLPNTGELFF	TGCGCCAGCAGCTTGAGGCTCCCGAACACCGGGGAGCTGTTTTTT
TRBV5-4	TRBD1	many	TRBJ2-3	CASSLQGAGADTQYF	TGTGCCAGCAGCTTGCAGGGGGCAGGCGCAGATACGCAGTATTTT
TRBV25-1	TRBD1	many	TRBJ2-7	CASRGLTGGAPYEQYF	TGTGCCAGCAGGGGGTTGACAGGGGGCGCCCCTTACGAGCAGTACTTC
TRBV29-1	.	many	TRBJ1-1	CSVGSELRNTEAFF	TGCAGCGTTGGGTCAGAACTGAGGAACACTGAAGCTTTCTTT
TRBV5-5	TRBD2	many	TRBJ2-7	CASSFTSGLSGEQYF	TGTGCCAGCAGCTTTACTAGCGGCCTTTCGGGCGAGCAGTACTTC
TRBV24-1	.	many	TRBJ2-1	CATPARQGKQFF	TGTGCCACCCCGGCCAGGCAGGGGAAGCAGTTCTTC
TRBV5-1	TRBD2	many	TRBJ2-1	CASSRAGGFYNEQFF	TGCGCCAGCAGCCGAGCGGGGGGCTTCTACAATGAGCAGTTCTTC
TRBV20-1	.	once	TRBJ2-7	CSARRGSRHYEQYF	TGCAGTGCTCGCCGTGGTAGCCGCCACTACGAGCAGTACTTC
TRBV5-5	.	many	TRBJ2-3	CASSLGDPHRMQYF	TGTGCCAGCAGCTTGGGGGACCCGCATCGTATGCAGTATTTT
TRBV20-1	TRBD2	many	TRBJ2-1	CSAERTSFDEQFF	TGCAGTGCTGAGAGGACTAGCTTCGATGAGCAGTTCTTC
TRBV29-1	TRBD2	many	TRBJ2-7	CSVVAGDYEQYF	TGCAGCGTCGTAGCGGGAGACTACGAGCAGTACTTC
TRBV28	.	many	TRBJ2-2	CASSLSQGYTGELFF	TGTGCCAGCAGTTTGAGTCAGGGATACACCGGGGAGCTGTTTTTT
TRBV12-3/TRBV12-4	.	many	TRBJ1-1	CASSLVEGGTEAFF	TGTGCCAGCAGTTTAGTTGAGGGAGGCACTGAAGCTTTCTTT
TRBV2	.	many	TRBJ2-5	CASSEGTAPGTQYF	TGTGCCAGCAGTGAGGGGACGGCCCCTGGGACCCAGTACTTC
TRBV30	TRBD2	many	TRBJ2-3	CALGGRAEDTQYF	TGTGCCTTGGGAGGGAGGGCCGAAGATACGCAGTATTTT
TRBV18	.	many	TRBJ1-1	CASSRGGVRVGFTEAFF	TGTGCCAGCTCACGGGGGGGCGTGCGGGTCGGATTCACTGAAGCTTTCTTT
TRBV7-8	TRBD1	many	TRBJ2-1	CASSPGTGWNEQFF	TGTGCCAGCAGCCCAGGGACAGGGTGGAATGAGCAGTTCTTC
TRBV12-3/TRBV12-4	TRBD2	many	TRBJ2-2	CASSSLAGGRTGELFF	TGTGCCAGCAGTTCTTTAGCGGGGGGAAGGACCGGGGAGCTGTTTTTT
TRBV3-1	TRBD1	many	TRBJ2-1	CASSLDRDSYNEQFF	TGTGCCAGCAGCTTGGACAGGGACTCCTACAATGAGCAGTTCTTC
TRBV12-3/TRBV12-4	.	.	TRBJ2-7	CASSLEPRLETSYKQYF	TGTGCCAGCAGTTTAGAACCCCGATTGGAGACTTCCTACAAGCAGTACTTC
TRBV12-3/TRBV12-4	TRBD1	many	TRBJ2-5	CASSLPPGQGTETQYF	TGTGCCAGCAGTTTACCCCCGGGACAGGGGACAGAGACCCAGTACTTC
TRBV7-9	TRBD2	.	TRBJ2-7	CASSRLAANAYEQYF	TGTGCCAGCAGCCGACTAGCGGCGAACGCCTACGAGCAGTACTTC
TRBV3-1	.	many	TRBJ2-3	CASSHPWPGDTDTQYF	TGTGCCAGCAGCCACCCCTGGCCGGGGGACACAGATACGCAGTATTTT
TRBV7-8	.	many	TRBJ2-3	CASSLVDSDFDTQYF	TGTGCCAGCAGCTTAGTGGACAGTGACTTTGATACGCAGTATTTT
TRBV12-3/TRBV12-4	.	many	TRBJ2-2	CASSPVVNTGELFF	TGTGCCAGCAGTCCGGTAGTAAACACCGGGGAGCTGTTTTTT
TRBV6-1	TRBD1	many	TRBJ2-3	CASSPGTGIPSTDTQYF	TGTGCCAGCAGCCCCGGGACAGGGATTCCGTCTACAGATACGCAGTATTTT
TRBV12-3/TRBV12-4	.	many	TRBJ2-3	CASSFPDFPDTQYF	TGTGCCAGCAGTTTTCCCGATTTCCCAGATACGCAGTATTTT
TRBV7-9	TRBD2	many	TRBJ2-7	CASSEGLALDEQYF	TGTGCCAGCAGCGAAGGACTAGCGCTAGACGAGCAGTACTTC
TRBV12-3/TRBV12-4	.	many	TRBJ2-1	CASTTGGNNEQFF	TGTGCCAGCACTACCGGGGGCAACAATGAGCAGTTCTTC
TRBV20-1	.	many	TRBJ2-5	CSATSGTARTETQYF	TGCAGTGCTACCTCTGGGACCGCCCGGACGGAGACCCAGTACTTC
TRBV5-1	TRBD2	many	TRBJ2-1	CASSLGLADNEQFF	TGCGCCAGCAGCTTGGGTCTAGCGGACAATGAGCAGTTCTTC
TRBV5-1	.	many	TRBJ2-6	CASSPDSLGANVLTF	TGCGCCAGCAGCCCGGACAGTCTTGGGGCCAACGTCCTGACTTTC
TRBV5-1	.	many	TRBJ2-6	CASSKGPPSSGANVLTF	TGCGCCAGCAGCAAAGGGCCCCCAAGCTCTGGGGCCAACGTCCTGACTTTC
TRBV10-3	TRBD1	many	TRBJ2-7	CAISGKDRDHEQYF	TGTGCCATCAGTGGTAAGGACAGGGACCACGAGCAGTACTTC